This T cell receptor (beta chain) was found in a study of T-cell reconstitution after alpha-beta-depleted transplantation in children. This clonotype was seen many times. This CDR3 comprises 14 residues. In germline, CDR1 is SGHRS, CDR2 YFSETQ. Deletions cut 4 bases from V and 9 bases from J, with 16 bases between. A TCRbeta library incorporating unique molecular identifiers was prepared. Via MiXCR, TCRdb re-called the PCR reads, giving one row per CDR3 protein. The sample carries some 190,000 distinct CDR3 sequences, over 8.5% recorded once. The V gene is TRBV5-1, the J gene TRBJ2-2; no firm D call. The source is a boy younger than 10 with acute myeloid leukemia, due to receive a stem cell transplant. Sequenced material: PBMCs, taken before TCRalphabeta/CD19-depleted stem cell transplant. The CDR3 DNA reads TGCGCCAGCAGCCCCCGCTTGTTAACCTGGGAGCTGTTTTTT. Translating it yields CASSPRLLTWELFF.